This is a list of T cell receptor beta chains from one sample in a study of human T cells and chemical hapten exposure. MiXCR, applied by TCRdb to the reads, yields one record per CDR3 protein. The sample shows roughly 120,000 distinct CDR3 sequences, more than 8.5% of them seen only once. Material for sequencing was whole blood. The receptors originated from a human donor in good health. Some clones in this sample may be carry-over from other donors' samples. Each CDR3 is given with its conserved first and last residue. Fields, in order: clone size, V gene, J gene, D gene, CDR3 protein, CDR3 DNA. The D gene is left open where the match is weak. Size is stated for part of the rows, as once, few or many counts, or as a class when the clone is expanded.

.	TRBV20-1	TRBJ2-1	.	CSAALGMDEQFF	TGCAGTGCAGCTCTAGGAATGGATGAGCAGTTCTTC
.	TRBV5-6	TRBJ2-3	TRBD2	CASSLGLAGGADTQYF	TGTGCCAGCAGCCTGGGACTAGCGGGAGGTGCAGATACGCAGTATTTT
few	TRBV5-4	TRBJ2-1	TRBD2	CASSWGGGPGYNEQFF	TGTGCCAGCAGCTGGGGGGGGGGACCCGGCTACAATGAGCAGTTCTTC
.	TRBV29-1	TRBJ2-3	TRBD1	CSVGTGHAADTQYF	TGCAGCGTTGGGACAGGGCATGCGGCAGATACGCAGTATTTT
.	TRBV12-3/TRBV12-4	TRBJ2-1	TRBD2	CASSPQLAGYNEQFF	TGTGCCAGCAGTCCCCAGTTAGCGGGCTACAATGAGCAGTTCTTC
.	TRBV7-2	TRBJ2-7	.	CASSLEGTHSYEQYF	TGTGCCAGCAGCTTAGAAGGGACGCACTCCTACGAGCAGTACTTC
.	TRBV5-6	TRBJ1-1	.	CASSSLTGFEAFF	TGTGCCAGCAGCTCCTTGACAGGATTTGAAGCTTTCTTT
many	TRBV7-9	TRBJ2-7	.	CASSPHSGKTSYEQYF	TGTGCCAGCAGCCCGCACTCAGGGAAGACCTCCTACGAGCAGTACTTC
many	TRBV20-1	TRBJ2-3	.	CSALTQTSTDTQYF	TGCAGTGCCTTGACACAGACTAGCACAGATACGCAGTATTTT
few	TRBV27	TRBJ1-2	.	CASSRRGVDYGYTF	TGTGCCAGCAGTAGGAGGGGGGTGGACTATGGCTACACCTTC
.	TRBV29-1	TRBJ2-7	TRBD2	CSVTGTSGAYEQYF	TGCAGCGTGACCGGGACTAGCGGGGCCTACGAGCAGTACTTC
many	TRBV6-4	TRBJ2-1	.	CASSDSPGAGYNEQFF	TGTGCCAGCAGTGACTCGCCGGGGGCAGGGTACAATGAGCAGTTCTTC
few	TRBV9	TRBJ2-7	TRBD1	CASSNGQVDEQYF	TGTGCCAGCAGCAACGGACAGGTTGACGAGCAGTACTTC
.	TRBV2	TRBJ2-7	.	CASSGAAGVDEQYF	TGTGCCAGCAGTGGAGCAGCTGGGGTCGACGAGCAGTACTTC
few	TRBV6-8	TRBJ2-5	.	CASSFGPFQETQYF	TGTGCCAGCAGCTTCGGACCTTTCCAAGAGACCCAGTACTTC
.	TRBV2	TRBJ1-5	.	CASSADHSNQPQHF	TGTGCCAGCAGTGCCGATCATAGCAATCAGCCCCAGCATTTT
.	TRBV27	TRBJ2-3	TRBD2	CASSLRGLAGPTDTQYF	TGTGCCAGCAGTTTAAGGGGGCTAGCGGGGCCCACAGATACGCAGTATTTT
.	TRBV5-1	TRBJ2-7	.	CASSPSRAEQYF	TGCGCCAGCAGCCCCAGCCGGGCCGAGCAGTACTTC
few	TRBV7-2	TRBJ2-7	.	CASSISYEQYF	TGTGCCAGCAGCATCTCCTACGAGCAGTACTTC
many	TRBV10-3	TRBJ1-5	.	CAISDGGVHQPQHF	TGTGCCATCAGTGATGGAGGGGTGCATCAGCCCCAGCATTTT
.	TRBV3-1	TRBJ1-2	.	CASSQDLPWDRRDGYTF	TGTGCCAGCAGCCAAGATCTCCCTTGGGACCGCAGGGATGGCTACACCTTC
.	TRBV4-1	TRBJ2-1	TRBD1	CASSQTDRYNEQFF	TGCGCCAGCAGCCAGACGGACAGGTACAATGAGCAGTTCTTC
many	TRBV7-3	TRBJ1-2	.	CASSLNAASFGYTF	TGTGCCAGCAGCTTAAACGCGGCCTCTTTTGGCTACACCTTC
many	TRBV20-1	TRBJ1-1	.	CSARDWAGTEAFF	TGCAGTGCTAGAGATTGGGCGGGCACTGAAGCTTTCTTT
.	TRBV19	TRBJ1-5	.	CASSIVDQPQHF	TGTGCCAGTAGTATTGTCGATCAGCCCCAGCATTTT
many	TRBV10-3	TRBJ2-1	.	CAISDWTAQSSGNEQFF	TGTGCCATCAGTGACTGGACAGCTCAATCGTCGGGGAATGAGCAGTTCTTC
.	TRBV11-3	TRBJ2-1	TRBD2	CASSSFTSGRHNEQFF	TGTGCCAGCAGCTCATTTACTAGCGGCCGACACAATGAGCAGTTCTTC
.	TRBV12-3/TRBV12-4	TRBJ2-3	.	CASSEDGGTDTQYF	TGTGCCAGCAGTGAGGACGGGGGCACAGATACGCAGTATTTT
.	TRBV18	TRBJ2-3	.	CASSRSSGQAGDTQYF	TGTGCCAGCTCACGAAGTTCGGGACAAGCTGGGGATACGCAGTATTTT
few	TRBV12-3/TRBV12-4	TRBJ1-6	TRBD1	CATRQGNSPLHF	TGTGCCACCAGACAGGGGAATTCACCCCTCCACTTT
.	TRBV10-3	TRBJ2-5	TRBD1	CAISDLGQGAEETQYF	TGTGCCATCAGTGACCTAGGACAGGGGGCAGAAGAGACCCAGTACTTC
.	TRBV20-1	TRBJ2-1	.	CSAGVQGGLIYNEQFF	TGCAGTGCTGGAGTACAGGGAGGGCTGATTTACAATGAGCAGTTCTTC
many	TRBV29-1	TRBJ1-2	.	CSVEELDSIPGYTF	TGCAGCGTTGAAGAGCTGGACAGCATCCCTGGCTACACCTTC
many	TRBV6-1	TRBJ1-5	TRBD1	CASKPGASNIVGTGGDQPQHF	TGTGCCAGCAAGCCGGGGGCCAGTAACATTGTGGGGACAGGGGGCGATCAGCCCCAGCATTTT
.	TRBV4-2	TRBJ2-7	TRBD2	CASSQDRASGVTSYEQYF	TGTGCCAGCAGCCAAGATCGGGCTAGCGGGGTCACCTCCTACGAGCAGTACTTC
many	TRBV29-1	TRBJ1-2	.	CSVGTLSYGYTF	TGCAGCGTGGGGACATTATCCTATGGCTACACCTTC
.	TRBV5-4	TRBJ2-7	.	CASSPGHGNEQYF	TGTGCCAGCAGCCCAGGACATGGAAACGAGCAGTACTTC
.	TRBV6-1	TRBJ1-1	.	CASSVGEAFF	TGTGCCAGCAGTGTCGGCGAAGCTTTCTTT
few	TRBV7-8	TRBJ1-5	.	CASSPTDQPQHF	TGTGCCAGCAGCCCTACAGATCAGCCCCAGCATTTT
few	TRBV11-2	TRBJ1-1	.	CASSLGPGAVGTEAFF	TGTGCCAGCAGCTTAGGGCCAGGGGCAGTCGGGACTGAAGCTTTCTTT
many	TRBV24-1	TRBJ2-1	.	CATSDFAGTGSNEQFF	TGTGCCACCAGTGATTTCGCCGGGACGGGATCCAATGAGCAGTTCTTC
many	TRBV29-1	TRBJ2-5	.	CSVDWGLQETQYF	TGCAGCGTTGATTGGGGGCTCCAAGAGACCCAGTACTTC
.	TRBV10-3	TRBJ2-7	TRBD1	CAIRGDRSYEQYF	TGTGCCATCAGGGGGGACAGGTCCTACGAGCAGTACTTC
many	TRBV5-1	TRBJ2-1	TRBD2	CASSFRWDSGGSGNEQFF	TGCGCCAGCAGCTTTAGATGGGATAGCGGGGGGAGCGGCAATGAGCAGTTCTTC
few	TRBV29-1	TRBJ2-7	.	CSVVSRGSPSYEQYF	TGCAGCGTCGTGAGTCGGGGTTCTCCTTCCTACGAGCAGTACTTC
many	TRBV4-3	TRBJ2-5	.	CASSQGQEETQYF	TGCGCCAGCAGCCAAGGACAGGAAGAGACCCAGTACTTC
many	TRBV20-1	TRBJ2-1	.	CSARRSWGGLYNEQFF	TGCAGTGCTAGACGCTCTTGGGGGGGCCTTTACAATGAGCAGTTCTTC
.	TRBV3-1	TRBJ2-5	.	CASSQEGAGETQYF	TGTGCCAGCAGCCAAGAGGGGGCCGGAGAGACCCAGTACTTC
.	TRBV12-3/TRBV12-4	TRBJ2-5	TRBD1	CASSLDRGRQETQYF	TGTGCCAGCAGTTTGGACAGGGGAAGGCAAGAGACCCAGTACTTC
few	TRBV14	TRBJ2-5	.	CASSAGATQYF	TGTGCCAGCAGCGCAGGAGCGACCCAGTACTTC
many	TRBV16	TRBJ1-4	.	CASSQSFPEKLFF	TGTGCCAGCAGCCAATCGTTCCCTGAAAAACTGTTTTTT
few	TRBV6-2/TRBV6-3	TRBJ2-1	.	CASRQQGNEQFF	TGTGCCAGCAGGCAACAGGGAAATGAGCAGTTCTTC
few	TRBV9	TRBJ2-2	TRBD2	CASSPWTSSSTGELFF	TGTGCCAGCAGCCCCTGGACTAGCTCATCCACCGGGGAGCTGTTTTTT